The rows below give T cell receptor beta chains drawn from one sample of a study of cytomegalovirus exposure and HLA in healthy donors. Using immunoSEQ multiplex PCR, the repertoire was profiled, and TCRdb retains in-frame clones only, with some absent. The table includes under 250,000 clones, 75% to 95% detected once. Sample: PBMCs. Receptors originate from a young woman in good health and CMV-seronegative. Both conserved end residues are part of each CDR3. A D gene is named only where the DNA matches it firmly. A row's size may be missing; if present it is once, few, many or a size class.

TRBV7-9	.	.	TRBJ1-3	CASSFGDSGNTIYF	TGTGCCAGCAGCTTTGGAGATTCTGGAAACACCATATATTTT
TRBV7-9	.	.	TRBJ1-2	CASSIRGNYGYTF	TGTGCCAGCAGCATCAGGGGTAACTATGGCTACACCTTC
TRBV10-3	.	.	TRBJ1-1	CAIRPDRTTEAFF	TGTGCCATCAGACCCGACAGAACCACTGAAGCTTTCTTT
TRBV7-3	TRBD1	.	TRBJ2-2	CASSLSGRGTGELFF	TGTGCCAGCAGCTTATCAGGCAGGGGGACCGGGGAGCTGTTTTTT
TRBV2	.	.	TRBJ2-7	CASSEHSEQYF	TGTGCCAGCAGTGAACACAGCGAGCAGTACTTC
TRBV9	TRBD2	.	TRBJ2-3	CASSVNPSGSATDTQYF	TGTGCCAGCAGCGTCAATCCTAGCGGGAGCGCGACAGATACGCAGTATTTT
TRBV27	TRBD1	.	TRBJ2-7	CASSVQGQGAYEQYF	TGTGCCAGCAGTGTCCAGGGACAGGGGGCGTACGAGCAGTACTTC
TRBV23-1	.	.	TRBJ1-2	CASSPPDGYTF	TGCGCCAGCAGCCCCCCTGATGGCTACACCTTC
TRBV19	TRBD2	.	TRBJ2-5	CASSPPGLEEETQYF	TGTGCCAGTAGTCCACCGGGACTAGAGGAAGAGACCCAGTACTTC
TRBV27	TRBD2	.	TRBJ2-3	CASSSILAGVDTQYF	TGTGCCAGCAGTTCCATACTAGCGGGAGTTGATACGCAGTATTTT
TRBV9	.	few	TRBJ1-1	CASSLGSMNTEAFF	TGTGCCAGCAGCCTGGGCAGCATGAACACTGAAGCTTTCTTT
TRBV4-1	TRBD2	.	TRBJ2-7	CASSLIGTSGSRYVGEQYF	TGCGCCAGCAGCCTCATCGGGACTAGCGGGAGTCGATACGTCGGAGAGCAGTACTTC
TRBV6-1	TRBD2	.	TRBJ2-1	CASSEVVSGGYNEQFF	TGTGCCAGCAGTGAAGTTGTTAGCGGGGGCTACAATGAGCAGTTCTTC
TRBV6-1	.	.	TRBJ1-5	CASMGGFQNQPQHF	TGTGCCAGCATGGGAGGGTTCCAAAATCAGCCCCAGCATTTT
TRBV15	TRBD2	.	TRBJ2-7	CATSSVAGSLYEQYF	TGTGCCACCAGCAGCGTAGCGGGGTCTCTCTACGAGCAGTACTTC
TRBV5-1	TRBD1	.	TRBJ2-2	CASTPGTGGTGELFF	TGCGCCAGCACCCCCGGGACAGGGGGGACCGGGGAGCTGTTTTTT
TRBV5-4	.	.	TRBJ1-3	CASSFVNREAGNTIYF	TGTGCCAGCAGCTTCGTAAACAGGGAAGCCGGAAACACCATATATTTT
TRBV5-1	.	.	TRBJ2-7	CASSQRVGSYEQYF	TGCGCCAGCAGCCAACGTGTGGGGAGTTACGAGCAGTACTTC
TRBV21-1	.	.	TRBJ1-1	CASSKIVGTPVGGGDTEAFF	TGTGCCAGCAGCAAAATTGTGGGTACCCCAGTAGGTGGGGGGGACACTGAAGCTTTCTTT
TRBV19	.	once	TRBJ1-1	CASCGATEAFF	TGTGCCAGCTGCGGGGCCACTGAAGCTTTCTTT
TRBV2	TRBD2	.	TRBJ2-1	CASSEVGRGYEQFF	TGTGCCAGCAGTGAAGTCGGGAGGGGCTATGAGCAGTTCTTC
TRBV5-1	.	once	TRBJ2-5	CASSGARDNELQETQYF	TGCGCCAGCAGCGGAGCCCGGGACAACGAATTACAAGAGACCCAGTACTTC
TRBV6-5	TRBD2	.	TRBJ2-3	CASSLSTGLARDTQYF	TGTGCCAGCAGTTTGAGCACGGGACTAGCTAGGGATACGCAGTATTTT
TRBV15	TRBD1	.	TRBJ1-2	CATSPQGNYYGYTF	TGTGCCACCAGCCCACAGGGGAACTACTATGGCTACACCTTC
TRBV5-1	TRBD2	.	TRBJ2-1	CASSLGGGSFDNEQFF	TGCGCCAGCAGCTTGGGAGGCGGGAGCTTCGACAATGAGCAGTTCTTC
TRBV6-5	.	.	TRBJ2-6	CASRGGSGANVLTF	TGTGCCAGCAGGGGCGGGTCGGGGGCCAACGTCCTGACTTTC
TRBV28	TRBD2	.	TRBJ2-2	CASKTSGLTGELFF	TGTGCCAGCAAGACTAGCGGACTCACCGGGGAGCTGTTTTTT
TRBV7-6	TRBD1	.	TRBJ1-5	CASSSQGGDQPQHF	TGTGCCAGCAGCTCACAGGGGGGAGATCAGCCCCAGCATTTT
TRBV7-9	.	.	TRBJ1-2	CASSLSTGRGYTF	TGTGCCAGCAGCTTATCGACAGGCCGGGGCTACACCTTC
TRBV27	.	once	TRBJ2-7	CASSLRGYPYEQYF	TGTGCCAGCAGTTTAAGGGGGTATCCCTACGAGCAGTACTTC
TRBV6-1	.	.	TRBJ2-7	CASSNDRIYYEQYF	TGTGCCAGCAGTAATGACAGGATATACTACGAGCAGTACTTC